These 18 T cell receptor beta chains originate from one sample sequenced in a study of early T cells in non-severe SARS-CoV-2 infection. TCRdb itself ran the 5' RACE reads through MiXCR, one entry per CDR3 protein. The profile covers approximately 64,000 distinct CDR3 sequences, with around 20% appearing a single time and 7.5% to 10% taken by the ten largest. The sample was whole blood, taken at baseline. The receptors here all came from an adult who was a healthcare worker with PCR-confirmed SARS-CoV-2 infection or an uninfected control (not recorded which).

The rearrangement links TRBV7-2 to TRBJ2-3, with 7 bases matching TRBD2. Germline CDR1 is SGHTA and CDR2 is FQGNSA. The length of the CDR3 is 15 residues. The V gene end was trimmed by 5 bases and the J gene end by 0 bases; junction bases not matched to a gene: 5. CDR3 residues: CASSPAGTSTDTQYF. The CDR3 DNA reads TGTGCCAGCAGCCCAGCGGGAACTAGCACAGATACGCAGTATTTT.

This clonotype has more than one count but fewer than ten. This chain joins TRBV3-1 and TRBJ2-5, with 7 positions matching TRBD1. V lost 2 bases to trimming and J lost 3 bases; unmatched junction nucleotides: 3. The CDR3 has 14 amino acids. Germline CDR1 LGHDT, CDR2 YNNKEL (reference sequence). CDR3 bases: TGTGCCAGCAGCCAAACCGGGACAGAAGAGACCCAGTACTTC. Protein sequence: CASSQTGTEETQYF.

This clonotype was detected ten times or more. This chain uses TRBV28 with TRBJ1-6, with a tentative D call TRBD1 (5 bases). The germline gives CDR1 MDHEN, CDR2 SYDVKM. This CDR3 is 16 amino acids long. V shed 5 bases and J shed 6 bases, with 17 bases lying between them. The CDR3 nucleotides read TGTGCCAGCAGTAATTTCGGGGGGGATAGTAATTCACCCCTCCACTTT. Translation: CASSNFGGDSNSPLHF.

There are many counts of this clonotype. CDR3 coding DNA: TGCGCCAGCAGTGAGTCAGATAGCGGAGTATACGAGCAGTACTTC. Amino acids: CASSESDSGVYEQYF. The rearrangement uses TRBV10-1 and TRBJ2-7, with a possible D match to TRBD2 (6 bases). Trimming left V 0 bases short and J 4 bases short, with 13 bases between. The germline V gene encodes CDR1 WNHNN and CDR2 SYGVQD (reference sequence). There are 15 residues in the CDR3.

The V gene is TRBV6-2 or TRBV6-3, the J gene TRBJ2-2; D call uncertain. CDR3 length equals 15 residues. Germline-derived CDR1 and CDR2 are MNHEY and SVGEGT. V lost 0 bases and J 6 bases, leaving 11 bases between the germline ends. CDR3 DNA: TGTGCCAGCAGTTACTCCTCAATCCGCTCCGGGGAGCTGTTTTTT. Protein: CASSYSSIRSGELFF.

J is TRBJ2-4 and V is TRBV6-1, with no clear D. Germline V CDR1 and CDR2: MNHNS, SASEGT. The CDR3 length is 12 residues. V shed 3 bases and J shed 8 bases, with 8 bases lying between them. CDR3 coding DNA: TGTGCCAGCAGTGACGCCGTGGACATTCAGTACTTC. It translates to CASSDAVDIQYF.

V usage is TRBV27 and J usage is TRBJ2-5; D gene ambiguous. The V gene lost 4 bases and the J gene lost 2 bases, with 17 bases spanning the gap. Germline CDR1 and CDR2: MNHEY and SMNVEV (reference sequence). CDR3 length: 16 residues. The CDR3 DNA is TGTGCCAGCAGTTCGCTAGGACGGCGTCTACAAGAGACCCAGTACTTC. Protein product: CASSSLGRRLQETQYF.

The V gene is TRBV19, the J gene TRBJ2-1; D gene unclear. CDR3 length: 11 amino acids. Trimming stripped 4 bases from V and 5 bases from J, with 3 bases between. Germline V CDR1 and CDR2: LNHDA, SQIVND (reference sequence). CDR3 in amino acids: CASSRHNEQFF. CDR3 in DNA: TGTGCCAGTAGTAGGCACAATGAGCAGTTCTTC.

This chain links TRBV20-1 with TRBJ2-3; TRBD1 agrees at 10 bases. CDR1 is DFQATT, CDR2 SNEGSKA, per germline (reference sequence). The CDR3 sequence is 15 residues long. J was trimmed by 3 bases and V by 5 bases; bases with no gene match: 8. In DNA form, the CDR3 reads TGCAGTGCTGACCACCGGGGACAGGGGACAGATACGCAGTATTTT. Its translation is CSADHRGQGTDTQYF.

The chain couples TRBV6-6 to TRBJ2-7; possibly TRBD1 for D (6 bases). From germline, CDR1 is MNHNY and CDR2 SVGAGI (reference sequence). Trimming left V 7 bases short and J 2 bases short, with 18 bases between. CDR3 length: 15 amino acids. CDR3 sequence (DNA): TGTGCCAGCATCCAGGACCCCACAGGGCCCTACGAGCAGTACTTC. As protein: CASIQDPTGPYEQYF.

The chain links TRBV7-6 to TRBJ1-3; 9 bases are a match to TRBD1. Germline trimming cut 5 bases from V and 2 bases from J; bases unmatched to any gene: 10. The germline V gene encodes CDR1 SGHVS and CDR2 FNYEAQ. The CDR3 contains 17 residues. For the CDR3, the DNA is TGTGCCAGCAGCCCGACCCCCGGGACAGGGACTGGAAACACCATATATTTT. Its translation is CASSPTPGTGTGNTIYF.

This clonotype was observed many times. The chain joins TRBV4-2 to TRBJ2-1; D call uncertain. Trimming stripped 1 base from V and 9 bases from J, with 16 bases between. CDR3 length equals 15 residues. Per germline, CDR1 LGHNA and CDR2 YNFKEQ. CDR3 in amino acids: CASSQGGTNVGEQFF. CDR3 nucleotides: TGTGCCAGCAGCCAAGGAGGAACTAACGTTGGTGAGCAGTTCTTC.

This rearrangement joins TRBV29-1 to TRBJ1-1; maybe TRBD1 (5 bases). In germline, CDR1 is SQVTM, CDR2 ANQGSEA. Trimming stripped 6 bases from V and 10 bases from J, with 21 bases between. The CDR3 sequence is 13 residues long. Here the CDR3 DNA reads TGCAGCGTGCTAAATGGAGGGGCACCCTCAGCTTTCTTT. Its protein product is CSVLNGGAPSAFF.

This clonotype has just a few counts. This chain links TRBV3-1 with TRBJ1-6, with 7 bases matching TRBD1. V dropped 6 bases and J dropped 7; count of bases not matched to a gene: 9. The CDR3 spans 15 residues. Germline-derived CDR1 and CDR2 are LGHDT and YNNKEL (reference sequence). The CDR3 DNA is TGTGCCAGCAGGGCGGGACAGAAGAGGAATTCACCCCTCCACTTT. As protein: CASRAGQKRNSPLHF.

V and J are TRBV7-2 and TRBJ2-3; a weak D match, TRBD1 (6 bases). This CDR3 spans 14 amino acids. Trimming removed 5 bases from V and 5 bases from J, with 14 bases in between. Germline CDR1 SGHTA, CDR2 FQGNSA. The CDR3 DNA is TGTGCCAGCAGCCAAGCGCAGGGGCTAGATACGCAGTATTTT. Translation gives CASSQAQGLDTQYF.

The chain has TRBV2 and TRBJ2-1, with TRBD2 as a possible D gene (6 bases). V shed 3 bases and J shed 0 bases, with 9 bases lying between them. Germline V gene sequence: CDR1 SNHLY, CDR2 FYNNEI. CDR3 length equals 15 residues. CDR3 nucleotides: TGTGCCAGCAGTGATGACGGGAGCTCCTACAATGAGCAGTTCTTC. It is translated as CASSDDGSSYNEQFF.

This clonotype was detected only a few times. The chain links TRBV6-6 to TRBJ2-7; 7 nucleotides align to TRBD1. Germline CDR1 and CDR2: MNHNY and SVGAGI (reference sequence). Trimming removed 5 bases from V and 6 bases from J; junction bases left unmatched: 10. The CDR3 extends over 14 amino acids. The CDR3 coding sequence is TGTGCCAGCAGTACAGGGGCGATTGTATCCGAGCAGTACTTC. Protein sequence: CASSTGAIVSEQYF.

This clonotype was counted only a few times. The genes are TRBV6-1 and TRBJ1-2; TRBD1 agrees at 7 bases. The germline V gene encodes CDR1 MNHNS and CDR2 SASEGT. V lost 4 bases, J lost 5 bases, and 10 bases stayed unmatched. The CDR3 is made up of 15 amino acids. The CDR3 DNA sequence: TGTGCCAGCAGTGGACTAGGACAGGATTTTTATGGCTACACCTTC. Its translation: CASSGLGQDFYGYTF.